The 13 T cell receptor beta chains given below trace back to one sample, sequenced in a study of blood T cell repertoires in COVID-19. Profiling relied on immunoSEQ multiplex PCR, and the TCRdb table lists in-frame clones only, not all of them. Of about 240,000 clones listed, approximately 85% are singletons. Sequencing was carried out using peripheral blood. These receptors all come from a woman in her 70s with acute or convalescent COVID-19.

The count of this clone is one. The gene calls are TRBV6-2 or TRBV6-3 and TRBJ2-7; maybe TRBD2 (5 bases). The CDR3 runs to 13 residues. Between the trimmed V and J ends, which lost 2 bases and 1 base, there was a span of 6 bases. Per the germline V gene, CDR1 is MNHEY and CDR2 is SVGEGT. In nucleotides, the CDR3 is TGTGCCAGCAGTTACGGGGAGTCCTACGAGCAGTACTTC. Encoded protein: CASSYGESYEQYF.

V is TRBV7-9 and J is TRBJ1-5; 9 bases align to TRBD1. Germline values: CDR1 SEHNR, CDR2 FQNEAQ (reference sequence). The CDR3 contains 17 residues. The trim removed 4 bases at V and 7 bases at J, leaving 14 bases unmatched. The CDR3 sequence is CASSSYSVQGAGQPQHF. The CDR3 DNA reads as TGTGCCAGCAGCTCCTACTCGGTACAGGGGGCAGGACAGCCCCAGCATTTT.

The CDR3 region is CASSPTRWVRETQYF. CDR3 DNA: TGCGCCAGCAGCCCTACTCGGTGGGTCAGGGAGACCCAGTACTTC. The rearrangement uses TRBV4-3 and TRBJ2-5, with D unresolved. Trimming shortened V by 4 bases and J by 5 bases, and 17 bases separated the two germline ends. Germline V gene lookup returns CDR1 LGHNA and CDR2 YSLEER. The CDR3 totals 15 residues.

This clone was detected ten times or more. This rearrangement joins TRBV6-2 or TRBV6-3 to TRBJ2-5; 16 nucleotides line up with TRBD2. The CDR3 has 18 residues. Germline CDR1 and CDR2: MNHEY and SVGEGT. The ends lost 6 bases at V and 5 bases at J; junction bases unmatched: 12. The CDR3 loop is CASSPAGTSGGAKETQYF. CDR3 bases: TGTGCCAGCAGCCCTGCCGGGACTAGCGGGGGGGCAAAGGAGACCCAGTACTTC.

There are a few counts of this clone. This rearrangement joins TRBV18 to TRBJ1-6; no definite D call. CDR3 length equals 14 residues. Germline CDR1 reads KGHSH; CDR2 reads LQKENI. Deletions cut 5 bases from V and 5 bases from J, with 10 bases between. CDR3 sequence reads: CASSREVNNSPLHF. The CDR3 DNA follows: TGTGCCAGCTCAAGAGAAGTCAATAATTCACCCCTCCACTTT.

This chain connects TRBV4-3 to TRBJ2-1, with 12 bases fitting TRBD1. The ends lost 4 bases at V and 0 bases at J; junction bases unmatched: 4. This CDR3 has 17 residues. Germline V lookup: CDR1 LGHNA, CDR2 YSLEER. Here the CDR3 reads CASSRGTGGFSYNEQFF. In nucleotides, the CDR3 is TGCGCCAGCAGCCGAGGGACAGGGGGCTTCTCCTACAATGAGCAGTTCTTC.

The V and J genes are TRBV3-1 (or the pseudogene TRBV3-2) and TRBJ2-7, with TRBD1 matching 8 bases. Germline trimming cut 2 bases from V and 3 bases from J; bases unmatched to any gene: 3. Germline values: CDR1 LGHDT, CDR2 YNNKEL (reference sequence). CDR3 length: 14 amino acids. The CDR3 is CASSQQGAIYEQYF. Here the CDR3 DNA reads TGTGCCAGCAGCCAACAGGGGGCGATCTACGAGCAGTACTTC.

The chain couples TRBV19 to TRBJ2-1, with TRBD2 matching 14 bases. Germline-derived CDR1 and CDR2 are LNHDA and SQIVND (reference sequence). Losses at the gene ends were 4 bases for V and 3 bases for J; bases not matched to a gene: 2. The CDR3 extends over 16 amino acids. The CDR3 DNA reads TGTGCCAGTAGTAGGGGACTAGCGGGGGACTACAATGAGCAGTTCTTC. Amino acids: CASSRGLAGDYNEQFF.

The gene calls are TRBV12-3 or TRBV12-4 and TRBJ2-2; 10 bases are shared with TRBD2. The CDR3 spans 12 residues. J was trimmed by 9 bases and V by 11 bases; bases with no gene match: 6. This CDR3 reads CACQRGGRELFF. Here the CDR3 DNA reads TGTGCCTGTCAGCGGGGGGGCCGGGAGCTGTTTTTT.

This clone was counted between two and nine times. The genes are TRBV6-1 and TRBJ1-3; D may be TRBD1 (5 bases). Germline V gene sequence: CDR1 MNHNS, CDR2 SASEGT. V dropped 3 bases and J dropped 5 bases, with 14 bases sitting between them. This CDR3 is 15 amino acids long. CDR3 protein: CASSDRVSARNTIYF. The DNA for the CDR3 is TGTGCCAGCAGTGACAGGGTGTCGGCTCGAAACACCATATATTTT.

V usage is TRBV13 and J usage is TRBJ1-6; the D is unclear. V dropped 0 bases and J dropped 9 bases, with 15 bases sitting between them. The germline gives CDR1 PRHDT, CDR2 FYEKMQ (reference sequence). CDR3 length: 16 amino acids. CDR3 sequence: CASSLGSRRVGSPLHF. CDR3 bases: TGTGCCAGCAGCTTAGGGTCTCGGCGGGTTGGTTCACCCCTCCACTTT.

The chain combines TRBV19 with TRBJ1-4; maybe TRBD1 (5 bases). Germline-derived CDR1 and CDR2 are LNHDA and SQIVND (reference sequence). There are 12 residues in the CDR3. The germline V and J ends were trimmed by 3 bases and 12 bases, with 11 bases remaining between them. The DNA of the CDR3 is TGTGCCAGTAGTATCGTTGGGGGGGAACTGTTTTTT. It encodes CASSIVGGELFF.

V gene TRBV9 combines with J gene TRBJ1-2; the match to TRBD1 covers 8 bases. In germline, CDR1 is SGDLS, CDR2 YYNGEE. Trimming removed 2 bases from V and 2 bases from J; junction bases left unmatched: 5. CDR3 size: 15 residues. Here the CDR3 reads CASSVADRGNYGYTF. The CDR3 nucleotides read TGTGCCAGCAGCGTGGCTGACAGGGGCAACTATGGCTACACCTTC.